The 27 T cell receptor beta chains listed next were all sequenced from one sample in a study of cytomegalovirus exposure and HLA in healthy donors. Some clones are missing from TCRdb's copy, which holds only in-frame ones; the method was immunoSEQ multiplex PCR. The sample has roughly 82,000 clones, approximately 93% seen once. The source material was PBMCs. The receptors shown here come from a man between 18 and 35 years old in good health and CMV-seronegative.

The chain employs TRBV6-1 and TRBJ2-7; 9 nucleotides line up with TRBD1. CDR1 MNHNS and CDR2 SASEGT come from the germline V gene. With V trimmed by 6 bases and J by 0 bases, 6 bases remained unmatched. This CDR3 is built from 15 residues. This CDR3 reads CASRRTGVVSYEQYF. The CDR3 DNA is TGTGCCAGCAGGCGGACAGGGGTTGTCTCCTACGAGCAGTACTTC.

This rearrangement joins TRBV6-5 to TRBJ1-3; TRBD1 agrees at 7 bases. V shed 6 bases, J shed 3 bases, and the junction held 5 bases outside the gene matches. The CDR3 consists of 14 residues. The germline V gene encodes CDR1 MNHEY and CDR2 SVGAGI. CDR3 DNA sequence: TGTGCCAGCAGAGATAGGGACAGTGGAAACACCATATATTTT. Amino acid sequence: CASRDRDSGNTIYF.

The rearrangement uses TRBV2 and TRBJ2-5; 9 bases are a match to TRBD1. J was trimmed by 4 bases and V by 8 bases; bases with no gene match: 11. The CDR3 spans 15 residues. From germline, CDR1 is SNHLY and CDR2 FYNNEI. For the CDR3, the DNA is TGTGCCAGCGGGCTAACCGGGACAGGGCTAGAGACCCAGTACTTC. The encoded protein is CASGLTGTGLETQYF.

The genes are TRBV7-9 and TRBJ2-6; the D is unclear. This CDR3 has 16 amino acids. From germline, CDR1 is SEHNR and CDR2 FQNEAQ (reference sequence). V was cut by 5 bases and J by 0 bases, with 11 bases left in between. The DNA of the CDR3 is TGTGCCAGCAGCCCACTGGTCCGCTCTGGGGCCAACGTCCTGACTTTC. The encoded protein is CASSPLVRSGANVLTF.

V and J are TRBV5-1 and TRBJ1-1; maybe TRBD1 (5 bases). Germline CDR1 is SGHRS and CDR2 is YFSETQ. The CDR3 length is 14 residues. The V end lost 1 base, the J end lost 6 bases, and 13 bases lay between the germline ends. DNA for the CDR3: TGCGCCAGCAGCTTGTTAGACGAAGGGGCTGAAGCTTTCTTT. It codes for CASSLLDEGAEAFF.

The rearrangement uses TRBV13 and TRBJ2-1; 7 positions agree with TRBD2. CDR1 is PRHDT and CDR2 is FYEKMQ in the germline V gene (reference sequence). The V and J ends lost 5 bases and 1 base, in that order; junction bases with no gene match: 2. The CDR3 is 14 residues long. DNA of the CDR3: TGTGCCAGCAGCCCCGGGGGGTCCTACAATGAGCAGTTCTTC. Its protein is CASSPGGSYNEQFF.

This chain connects TRBV30 to TRBJ2-2; D might be TRBD2 (7 bases). Germline V gene lookup returns CDR1 GTSNPN and CDR2 SVGIG (reference sequence). This CDR3 has 16 amino acids. Trimming removed 0 bases at V and 4 bases at J, with 15 bases between. The CDR3 DNA reads as TGTGCCTGGAGTGTATTTCAGGGGAGGGGCACCGGGGAGCTGTTTTTT. It codes for CAWSVFQGRGTGELFF.

V and J are TRBV5-6 and TRBJ1-4; D gene uncertain. The CDR3 runs to 14 residues. V lost 1 base and J lost 3, with 7 bases in between. Germline values: CDR1 SGHDT, CDR2 YYEEEE. Here the CDR3 reads CASSLKLSNEKLFF. In nucleotides, the CDR3 is TGTGCCAGCAGCTTGAAACTGTCTAATGAAAAACTGTTTTTT. Full variable domain (outside the CDR3, taken from reference TRBV5-6 and TRBJ1-4): DAGVTQSPTHLIKTRGQQVTLRCSPKSGHDTVSWYQQALGQGPQFIFQYYEEEERQRGNFPDRFSGHQFPNYSSELNVNALLLGDSALYLCASSLKLSNEKLFFGSGTQLSVL.

This chain joins TRBV7-6 and TRBJ1-5; possible D gene TRBD1, 5 bases. The CDR3 length is 16 residues. V shed 1 base and J shed 0 bases, with 10 bases lying between them. Germline V gene sequence: CDR1 SGHVS, CDR2 FNYEAQ. CDR3 DNA sequence: TGTGCCAGCAGCTTAGGGGGACTGTATAGCAATCAGCCCCAGCATTTT. This codes for CASSLGGLYSNQPQHF.

The V and J genes are TRBV7-9 and TRBJ1-2; 11 bases map to TRBD1. The ends lost 5 bases at V and 5 bases at J; junction bases unmatched: 13. Per germline, CDR1 SEHNR and CDR2 FQNEAQ (reference sequence). The CDR3 extends over 17 amino acids. The CDR3: CASSPGGTGGTLYGYTF. The CDR3 DNA reads as TGTGCCAGCAGCCCAGGCGGGACAGGGGGTACTCTTTATGGCTACACCTTC.

This rearrangement joins TRBV7-9 to TRBJ1-1; D call uncertain. Looked up from germline, CDR1 is SEHNR and CDR2 is FQNEAQ (reference sequence). Trimming pared 1 base from V and 1 base from J, leaving 16 bases between. There are 17 residues in the CDR3. Written as DNA, the CDR3 is TGTGCCAGCAGCTTAGGGTATAGCCTGCTGTCGAACACTGAAGCTTTCTTT. This gives the protein CASSLGYSLLSNTEAFF.

This rearrangement joins TRBV2 to TRBJ2-1; 10 bases line up with TRBD1. The CDR3 spans 15 residues. Trimming removed 6 bases from V and 4 bases from J; junction bases left unmatched: 6. Germline values: CDR1 SNHLY, CDR2 FYNNEI. The CDR3 region is CASSDRGQGYNEQFF. The CDR3, as DNA: TGTGCCAGCAGCGACAGGGGGCAAGGGTACAATGAGCAGTTCTTC.

This chain uses TRBV5-1 with TRBJ2-1; 9 positions agree with TRBD1. The CDR3 is 16 residues long. The V gene end was trimmed by 5 bases and the J gene end by 3 bases; junction bases not matched to a gene: 9. The V gene's germline CDR1 is SGHRS and CDR2 YFSETQ. The CDR3 here is CASSFSTGGSYNEQFF. CDR3 nucleotide sequence: TGCGCCAGCAGTTTCAGTACAGGGGGCAGCTACAATGAGCAGTTCTTC.

The rearrangement joins TRBV6-5 to TRBJ2-7; 9 bases fit TRBD2. Germline V lookup: CDR1 MNHEY, CDR2 SVGAGI. The V and J ends lost 0 bases and 6 bases, in that order; junction bases with no gene match: 6. This CDR3 spans 15 amino acids. In DNA, the CDR3 is TGTGCCAGCAGTTACTCAGGGCGGGGGGGTGCCGAGCAGTACTTC. It is translated as CASSYSGRGGAEQYF.

This clone showed up just once. This chain connects TRBV27 to TRBJ1-2; 8 bases are shared with TRBD1. The CDR3 runs to 16 residues. Per germline, CDR1 MNHEY and CDR2 SMNVEV (reference sequence). Trimming at V came to 3 bases and at J to 6 bases, leaving 12 bases not matched to a gene. The CDR3 is CASSLTGERGVDGYTF. The CDR3 bases are TGTGCCAGCAGTTTGACAGGGGAAAGAGGGGTGGATGGCTACACCTTC.

J is TRBJ2-2 and V is TRBV6-5; TRBD1 might be the D (5 bases). Germline V gene lookup returns CDR1 MNHEY and CDR2 SVGAGI. The CDR3 is 14 amino acids. Trimming removed 8 bases from V and 2 bases from J, with 12 bases in between. The CDR3 sequence is CASAARDNTGELFF. Written as DNA, the CDR3 is TGTGCCAGCGCCGCCAGGGATAACACCGGGGAGCTGTTTTTT.

The chain recombines TRBV11-2 with TRBJ2-1; D gene unclear. The CDR3 runs to 16 residues. The germline V and J ends were trimmed by 5 bases and 0 bases, with 14 bases remaining between them. CDR1 and CDR2 (germline): SGHAT, FQNNGV. The CDR3 DNA sequence: TGTGCCAGCAGCCGACTTTGGAGCCCCTCCTACAATGAGCAGTTCTTC. Amino acid sequence: CASSRLWSPSYNEQFF.

This chain links TRBV29-1 with TRBJ2-1; D ambiguous. CDR3 size: 13 residues. Trimming shortened V by 0 bases and J by 7 bases, and 10 bases separated the two germline ends. The germline gives CDR1 SQVTM, CDR2 ANQGSEA. CDR3 nucleotides: TGCAGCGTTGAAGATCTACTCGAGAATGAGCAGTTCTTC. Translating it yields CSVEDLLENEQFF.

This chain links TRBV29-1 with TRBJ1-4, with D uncertain. Trimming took off 5 bases at V and 8 bases at J, with 15 bases between the two ends. The V gene's germline CDR1 is SQVTM and CDR2 ANQGSEA. The CDR3 extends over 13 amino acids. CDR3 region: CSVRWRQGEKLFF. CDR3 bases: TGCAGCGTTCGCTGGAGGCAAGGGGAAAAACTGTTTTTT.

V gene TRBV19 combines with J gene TRBJ1-2; D is unclear. Germline CDR1 is LNHDA and CDR2 is SQIVND (reference sequence). Trimming pared 5 bases from V and 3 bases from J, leaving 13 bases between. The CDR3 spans 14 residues. The CDR3 reads CASSFGWSDYGYTF. The CDR3, as DNA: TGTGCCAGTAGTTTTGGTTGGTCGGACTATGGCTACACCTTC.

The table lists this clone with a count of one. The V gene is TRBV4-1, the J gene TRBJ1-1; D not resolved. Trimming shortened V by 0 bases and J by 1 base, and 9 bases separated the two germline ends. The germline CDR1 and CDR2 sequences are MGHRA and YSYEKL. The CDR3 covers 15 residues. The CDR3 protein is CASSQELTWNTEAFF. CDR3 nucleotides: TGCGCCAGCAGCCAAGAACTTACTTGGAACACTGAAGCTTTCTTT.

V gene TRBV10-2 combines with J gene TRBJ1-6; no clear D. Trimming took off 4 bases at V and 0 bases at J, with 10 bases between the two ends. CDR3 length equals 16 residues. The germline CDR1 and CDR2 sequences are WSHSY and SAAADI. The CDR3 sequence is CASSGAGSSYNSPLHF. DNA of the CDR3: TGCGCCAGCAGTGGTGCGGGGAGCTCCTATAATTCACCCCTCCACTTT.

J is TRBJ1-3 and V is TRBV5-1, with 10 bases matching TRBD1. Trimming removed 3 bases from V and 1 base from J; junction bases left unmatched: 7. The CDR3 covers 17 residues. Germline CDR1 and CDR2: SGHRS and YFSETQ. The DNA for the CDR3 is TGCGCCAGCAGCTCGGGGACAGGGGCGAGGTCTGGAAACACCATATATTTT. It translates to CASSSGTGARSGNTIYF.

The chain employs TRBV11-3 and TRBJ2-7, with D possibly matching TRBD2 (7 bases). Germline V gene sequence: CDR1 SGHNT, CDR2 YENEEA. CDR3 length: 17 residues. The V end was cut by 5 bases, the J end by 0 bases, with 20 bases between. The CDR3 sequence is CASSTRLQGLNSYEQYF. The CDR3 nucleotides are TGTGCCAGCAGCACCCGATTACAGGGACTAAACTCCTACGAGCAGTACTTC.

Concerning this clone: One junction end disagrees with the germline gene, perhaps due to a read error. V gene TRBV29-1 combines with J gene TRBJ1-4, with 7 bases aligning to TRBD1. The CDR3 is 13 amino acids. Germline CDR1 SQVTM, CDR2 ANQGSEA. CDR3 in amino acids: CSAEQGRNEKLFF. In DNA form, the CDR3 reads TGCAGCGCTGAACAGGGGCGCAATGAAAAACTGTTTTTT.

The CDR3 protein is CASSLLGSYNEQFF. The DNA of the CDR3 is TGTGCCAGCAGCCTGCTAGGCTCCTACAATGAGCAGTTCTTC. The rearrangement joins TRBV4-2 to TRBJ2-1; D unresolved. Looked up from germline, CDR1 is LGHNA and CDR2 is YNFKEQ. V shed 4 bases and J shed 0 bases, with 7 bases lying between them. This CDR3 contains 14 residues.

This chain connects TRBV11-3 to TRBJ1-1; tentatively, D is TRBD1 (5 bases). Germline CDR1 reads SGHNT; CDR2 reads YENEEA. The CDR3 contains 14 residues. The V gene lost 0 bases and the J gene lost 5 bases, with 10 bases spanning the gap. The DNA for the CDR3 is TGTGCCAGCAGCTTAGATCAGGGTCGGACTGAAGCTTTCTTT. The encoded protein is CASSLDQGRTEAFF.